The 15 T cell receptor beta chains in this list originate from one sample, sequenced in a study of blood T cell repertoires in COVID-19. Libraries were prepared by immunoSEQ multiplex PCR; TCRdb keeps only in-frame clonotypes and omits some of them. The table records approximately 250,000 clones, 86% of them present only once. What was sequenced was peripheral blood. Receptors originate from a man aged 40-50 years with active or convalescent COVID-19.

The chain uses TRBV10-2 and TRBJ2-1; 7 bases are a match to TRBD1. The V segment lost 5 bases and the J segment 8 bases; nucleotides outside the gene matches: 24. The CDR3 has 19 amino acids. CDR1 and CDR2 (germline): WSHSY, SAAADI. CDR3 DNA sequence: TGCGCCAGCAGTAAAACTACGAATTCGAGGGGGCAATCCCCCTATGAGCAGTTCTTC. It encodes CASSKTTNSRGQSPYEQFF.

The V call is TRBV5-1, the J call TRBJ2-3, with 11 bases matching TRBD2. V lost 7 bases, J lost 3 bases, and 7 bases stayed unmatched. The germline CDR1 and CDR2 sequences are SGHRS and YFSETQ. CDR3 length: 15 residues. DNA of the CDR3: TGCGCCAGCGCCGGGGGACTAGCGGAGACAGATACGCAGTATTTT. It translates to CASAGGLAETDTQYF.

The J gene is TRBJ2-3, the V gene TRBV27; 8 nucleotides agree with TRBD2. The CDR3 consists of 15 residues. Germline values: CDR1 MNHEY, CDR2 SMNVEV (reference sequence). The J segment lost 7 bases and the V segment lost 2 bases, leaving 8 bases of the junction unmatched. DNA for the CDR3: TGTGCCAGCAGTTTAACCGGGAGGGGAGTAAATACGCAGTATTTT. This sequence encodes CASSLTGRGVNTQYF.

V gene TRBV24-1 combines with J gene TRBJ2-5, with a weak D call TRBD2 (6 bases). Germline V lookup: CDR1 KGHDR, CDR2 SFDVKD. The CDR3 is 11 residues long. V was clipped by 9 bases and J by 5 bases, with 9 bases between them. CDR3 sequence reads: CATEEGETQYF. CDR3 bases: TGTGCCACCGAGGAGGGTGAGACCCAGTACTTC.

V usage is TRBV5-1 and J usage is TRBJ1-6, with TRBD1 as a possible D gene (6 bases). The CDR3 contains 16 residues. Germline loops: CDR1 SGHRS, CDR2 YFSETQ. Trimming pared 4 bases from V and 5 bases from J, leaving 16 bases between. CDR3 coding DNA: TGCGCCAGCAGCCCCGGACAGAATGAAAATAATTCACCCCTCCACTTT. Translated: CASSPGQNENNSPLHF.

This clone was detected only a few times. This rearrangement joins TRBV14 to TRBJ2-2, with TRBD2 matching 10 bases. CDR3 length: 18 residues. Germline-derived CDR1 and CDR2 are SGHDN and FVKESK. Trimming took 0 bases from V and 7 from J; bases not matched to a gene: 11. DNA for the CDR3: TGTGCCAGCAGCCAAGATCTGGGACTAGCGAGTGTAGGCGGGGAGCTGTTTTTT. It codes for CASSQDLGLASVGGELFF. The full variable domain, its missing parts supplied by reference TRBV14 and TRBJ2-2, is EAGVTQFPSHSVIEKGQTVTLRCDPISGHDNLYWYRRVMGKEIKFLLHFVKESKQDESGMPNNRFLAERTGGTYSTLKVQPAELEDSGVYFCASSQDLGLASVGGELFFGEGSRLTVL.

The V and J genes are TRBV10-3 and TRBJ1-3; 8 nucleotides agree with TRBD1. Germline CDR1 and CDR2: ENHRY and SYGVKD. The CDR3 contains 15 residues. V lost 10 bases to trimming and J lost 0 bases; unmatched junction nucleotides: 8. The CDR3 reads CATSGTGISGNTIYF. The CDR3 DNA reads TGTGCCACTTCCGGGACAGGAATCTCTGGAAACACCATATATTTT.

This chain links TRBV28 with TRBJ1-6, with D perhaps TRBD1 (6 bases). The CDR3 totals 13 residues. V shed 2 bases and J shed 12 bases, with 11 bases lying between them. CDR1 MDHEN and CDR2 SYDVKM come from the germline V gene. The CDR3 DNA is TGTGCCAGCAGTTTAGAAGGGGGAATACCCCTCCACTTT. It specifies CASSLEGGIPLHF.

The V call is TRBV29-1, the J call TRBJ1-5; D is perhaps TRBD1 (5 bases). V lost 4 bases to trimming and J lost 3 bases, with 7 bases between them. CDR3 length: 12 residues. Germline CDR1 reads SQVTM; CDR2 reads ANQGSEA. The CDR3 region is CSVGQLNQPQHF. CDR3 DNA: TGCAGCGTTGGACAGCTCAATCAGCCCCAGCATTTT.

CDR3 bases: TGTGCCTCCCCTGTAGGGGGCTATGGCTACACCTTC. Its protein product is CASPVGGYGYTF. The chain combines TRBV30 with TRBJ1-2; D possibly corresponds to TRBD1 (6 bases). There are 12 residues in the CDR3. The germline gives CDR1 GTSNPN, CDR2 SVGIG (reference sequence). V lost 7 bases and J 4 bases, leaving 13 bases between the germline ends.

This chain joins TRBV18 and TRBJ2-3, with 13 nucleotides matching TRBD2. Germline-derived CDR1 and CDR2 are KGHSH and LQKENI. CDR3 length equals 17 residues. V dropped 3 bases and J dropped 3; count of bases not matched to a gene: 6. The CDR3 protein is CASSPGTSGVRTDTQYF. DNA of the CDR3: TGTGCCAGCTCACCCGGGACTAGCGGGGTAAGGACAGATACGCAGTATTTT.

This chain uses TRBV7-3 with TRBJ2-3; D is possibly TRBD1 (5 bases). The germline V and J ends were trimmed by 3 bases and 6 bases, with 16 bases remaining between them. Germline V gene data show CDR1 as SGHTA and CDR2 as FQGTGA. There are 15 residues in the CDR3. CDR3: CASSLGLRQWDTQYF. The CDR3 region has the DNA TGTGCCAGCAGCTTGGGTTTACGACAGTGGGATACGCAGTATTTT.

The CDR3: CASSPGGGLTEAFF. In DNA, the CDR3 is TGTGCCAGTAGTCCCGGCGGGGGACTCACTGAAGCTTTCTTT. The chain has TRBV19 and TRBJ1-1; perhaps TRBD1 as D (5 bases). The CDR3 totals 14 residues. Germline loops: CDR1 LNHDA, CDR2 SQIVND (reference sequence). V was shortened by 5 bases and J by 4 bases, with 14 bases between the two germline ends.

The chain employs TRBV5-5 and TRBJ2-3; D is undetermined. Deletions cut 2 bases from V and 3 bases from J, with 10 bases between. Germline CDR1 and CDR2: SGHKS and YYEKEE (reference sequence). The CDR3 runs to 14 residues. The CDR3 DNA follows: TGTGCCAGCAGCTTTAACCACGCGACAGATACGCAGTATTTT. Translation gives CASSFNHATDTQYF.

This clone was observed a single time. V usage is TRBV19 and J usage is TRBJ1-4; 7 positions match TRBD1. J was trimmed by 7 bases and V by 3 bases; bases with no gene match: 11. CDR3 length: 16 residues. Per germline, CDR1 LNHDA and CDR2 SQIVND (reference sequence). CDR3 in amino acids: CASSIRTGLIGEKLFF. For the CDR3, the DNA is TGTGCCAGTAGTATTCGGACAGGCCTCATCGGTGAAAAACTGTTTTTT. Full variable domain (rest looked up from reference TRBV19 and TRBJ1-4): DGGITQSPKYLFRKEGQNVTLSCEQNLNHDAMYWYRQDPGQGLRLIYYSQIVNDFQKGDIAEGYSVSREKKESFPLTVTSAQKNPTAFYLCASSIRTGLIGEKLFFGSGTQLSVL.